This TCR beta chain was identified in a study of T cell repertoires in cytomegalovirus infection. Turning to the study itself: Indications of both CMV infection and matching HLA type were provided by public TCR beta signatures.

MiXCR, run by TCRdb on the reads, gives a single entry per CDR3 protein. The sample has a few hundred thousand distinct CDR3 sequences; approximately 40% are singletons. The germline CDR1 and CDR2 sequences are ENHRY and SYGVKD. This CDR3 has 14 amino acids. The V end was cut by 4 bases, the J end by 5 bases, with 12 bases between. Findings of the study overall: Clonotype analysis showed dominance of the ex vivo response by HLA-C-restricted CMV-specific TCR beta clonotypes.

This clonotype has a handful of counts. As yet, its antigen is unknown. The clonotype was recovered from a human donor in good health (CMV status not recorded). Some clones in this sample may be carry-over from other donors' samples. Sequenced material: cultured PBMCs, taken from culture after CMV antigen stimulation. The chain links TRBV10-3 to TRBJ2-1; D ambiguous. The CDR3 DNA reads TGTGCCATCAGTGCGAACCGGGCAGACAATGAGCAGTTCTTC. Amino acid sequence: CAISANRADNEQFF.